The entry below gives a single T cell receptor beta chain sequence along with its context. Its antigen is not known. In germline, CDR1 is WSHSY, CDR2 SAAADI. This CDR3 has 15 residues. The ends lost 6 bases at V and 0 bases at J; junction bases unmatched: 5. This entry belongs to a study of Tregs in tolerant kidney transplant recipients. General observations from the study: No direct test of biological reproducibility was done here.

This table comes from immunoSEQ multiplex PCR, and its TCRdb copy is limited to in-frame clones, with some not included. The sample carries roughly 46,000 clones, roughly 89% recorded once. The chain combines TRBV10-2 with TRBJ2-1; 7 bases match TRBD1. Sequenced input: Tregs from blood. This receptor was obtained from a human donor in good health. CDR3 loop: CASRTGFNSYNEQFF. CDR3 bases: TGCGCCAGCAGGACAGGGTTCAACTCCTACAATGAGCAGTTCTTC.